This entry lists 24 T cell receptor beta chains sequenced from one sample in a study of shared clonotypes between healthy human individuals. Profiled with immunoSEQ multiplex PCR; TCRdb holds only in-frame clones, not every one. The sample lists roughly 1.5 million clones, 95% to 99% occurring once. The sequenced material came from naive CD4+ T cells sorted from blood. Sample subset: CD45RA+ positively selected. These receptors came from a man under 40 in good health.

In its sample, this clone was seen a few times. The J gene is TRBJ2-3, the V gene TRBV10-3; D is possibly TRBD2 (5 bases). Germline values: CDR1 ENHRY, CDR2 SYGVKD. The CDR3 consists of 14 residues. Trimming cost V 10 bases and J 0 bases, with 14 bases left between them. The CDR3 protein is CATRSGASTDTQYF. The CDR3 DNA sequence: TGTGCCACGCGCAGCGGAGCAAGCACAGATACGCAGTATTTT.

V and J are TRBV7-3 and TRBJ2-3, with 9 positions matching TRBD2. Trimming took 5 bases from V and 2 from J; bases not matched to a gene: 8. CDR3 length equals 16 residues. Per germline, CDR1 SGHTA and CDR2 FQGTGA. The CDR3 coding sequence is TGTGCCAGCAGCCCTTTAGCGGGAGAGCACACAGATACGCAGTATTTT. Encoded protein: CASSPLAGEHTDTQYF.

The chain has TRBV9 and TRBJ2-3; no firm D call. CDR3 length: 17 residues. V was shortened by 4 bases and J by 3 bases, with 21 bases between the two germline ends. In germline, CDR1 is SGDLS, CDR2 YYNGEE. CDR3 DNA: TGTGCCAGCAGCACTACCTCCGGTGGATCGGCAACAGATACGCAGTATTTT. Amino acid sequence: CASSTTSGGSATDTQYF.

V and J are TRBV7-2 and TRBJ2-5, with 9 nucleotides matching TRBD2. V lost 6 bases and J lost 4; bases outside the gene matches: 6. The length of the CDR3 is 14 residues. Germline lookup yields CDR1 SGHTA and CDR2 FQGNSA. This CDR3 reads CASRQGLAPETQYF. The CDR3, as DNA: TGTGCCAGCAGACAGGGACTAGCCCCAGAGACCCAGTACTTC.

V is TRBV14 and J is TRBJ2-5; D unclear. Trimming took 2 bases from V and 7 from J, leaving 5 bases between them. The CDR3 is 11 amino acids. Germline CDR1 reads SGHDN; CDR2 reads FVKESK. CDR3 in amino acids: CASSQRRTQYF. CDR3 bases: TGTGCCAGCAGCCAACGCCGGACCCAGTACTTC.

The chain is built from TRBV7-9 and TRBJ2-7, with D possibly matching TRBD2 (5 bases). This CDR3 is built from 14 residues. Germline assignment: CDR1 SEHNR and CDR2 FQNEAQ (reference sequence). Trimming removed 2 bases at V and 2 bases at J, with 10 bases between. The DNA for the CDR3 is TGTGCCAGCAGCTTAAGGACGGGGACCTACGAGCAGTACTTC. As protein: CASSLRTGTYEQYF.

J is TRBJ2-5 and V is TRBV6-5; a weak D match, TRBD1 (6 bases). CDR3 length: 16 residues. The V end lost 0 bases, the J end lost 2 bases, and 13 bases lay between the germline ends. In germline, CDR1 is MNHEY, CDR2 SVGAGI. This chain's CDR3 is CASSYSPPGVQETQYF. Here the CDR3 DNA reads TGTGCCAGCAGTTACTCGCCCCCAGGGGTTCAAGAGACCCAGTACTTC.

The chain combines TRBV7-8 with TRBJ1-5, with 9 positions matching TRBD1. Losses at the gene ends were 5 bases for V and 8 bases for J; bases not matched to a gene: 10. Germline CDR1 and CDR2: SGHVS and FQNEAQ. The CDR3 consists of 15 residues. DNA of the CDR3: TGTGCCAGCAGCGAACGGACAGGGGTAGAAAAGCCCCAGCATTTT. It specifies CASSERTGVEKPQHF.

On this clone itself: Within the sample, other DNA sequences also encode this same CDR3. V gene TRBV9 combines with J gene TRBJ2-1, with 7 bases fitting TRBD2. Germline loops: CDR1 SGDLS, CDR2 YYNGEE. The ends lost 0 bases at V and 2 bases at J; junction bases unmatched: 5. The CDR3 has 16 residues. Here the CDR3 reads CASSVAPGGTYNEQFF. CDR3 in DNA: TGTGCCAGCAGCGTAGCTCCGGGAGGCACCTACAATGAGCAGTTCTTC.

This chain links TRBV5-4 with TRBJ2-1, with 12 bases lining up with TRBD2. The CDR3 length is 16 residues. Germline V gene data show CDR1 as SGHNT and CDR2 as YYREEE (reference sequence). V shed 4 bases, J shed 0 bases, and the junction held 2 bases outside the gene matches. CDR3: CASSPGLAGSYNEQFF. CDR3 DNA sequence: TGTGCCAGCAGCCCGGGACTAGCGGGCTCCTACAATGAGCAGTTCTTC.

This sequence joins TRBV11-2 and TRBJ1-2, with a tentative D call TRBD1 (6 bases). Between the trimmed V and J ends, which lost 1 base and 7 bases, there was a span of 13 bases. Germline-derived CDR1 and CDR2 are SGHAT and FQNNGV. This CDR3 contains 14 residues. The CDR3 reads CASSLGQAYAGYTF. CDR3 DNA: TGTGCCAGCAGCTTAGGACAGGCTTACGCTGGCTACACCTTC. The full variable domain, in which reference TRBV11-2 and TRBJ1-2 provide the parts outside the CDR3, is EAGVAQSPRYKIIEKRQSVAFWCNPISGHATLYWYQQILGQGPKLLIQFQNNGVVDDSQLPKDRFSAERLKGVDSTLKIQPAKLEDSAVYLCASSLGQAYAGYTFGSGTRLTVV.

The J gene is TRBJ2-7, the V gene TRBV23-1, with D tentatively TRBD2 (5 bases). Being an ORF, TRBV23-1 has a function that is uncertain. The CDR3 has 15 amino acids. V was cut by 2 bases and J by 0 bases, with 11 bases left in between. The chain's CDR3 is CASSQGRDSSYEQYF. Written as DNA, the CDR3 is TGCGCCAGCAGTCAAGGACGGGATAGCTCCTACGAGCAGTACTTC.

Here the CDR3 DNA reads TGTGCCAGCATTTTACGGGGCACAGATACGCAGTATTTT. Translation gives CASILRGTDTQYF. The chain joins TRBV2 to TRBJ2-3; no definite D call. Trimming stripped 7 bases from V and 1 base from J, with 9 bases between. The CDR3 contains 13 residues. The germline CDR1 and CDR2 sequences are SNHLY and FYNNEI.

The gene calls are TRBV6-1 and TRBJ2-7; TRBD2 aligns across 7 bases. CDR3 length: 15 residues. The germline V gene has CDR1 MNHNS and CDR2 SASEGT. The J segment lost 3 bases and the V segment lost 7 bases, leaving 12 bases of the junction unmatched. The CDR3 loop is CASNLRELVGYEQYF. The CDR3, as DNA: TGTGCCAGCAACCTGCGGGAGTTGGTTGGCTACGAGCAGTACTTC.

In regard to this clone: Other nucleotide sequences in the sample specify the same CDR3. The V gene is TRBV5-1, the J gene TRBJ2-2, with 7 bases aligning to TRBD1. CDR3 size: 13 residues. In germline, CDR1 is SGHRS, CDR2 YFSETQ. The J segment lost 5 bases and the V segment lost 4 bases, leaving 2 bases of the junction unmatched. DNA for the CDR3: TGCGCCAGCAGCACACAGGGGACCGGGGAGCTGTTTTTT. Its protein is CASSTQGTGELFF.

The chain employs TRBV5-4 and TRBJ2-3; D remains unclear. CDR1 is SGHNT, CDR2 YYREEE, per germline (reference sequence). The CDR3 is made up of 15 amino acids. Trimming removed 0 bases from V and 2 bases from J, with 10 bases in between. CDR3 loop: CASSLGIGYTDTQYF. In DNA form, the CDR3 reads TGTGCCAGCAGCTTGGGGATAGGGTACACAGATACGCAGTATTTT.

The count of this clone is one. The chain recombines TRBV18 with TRBJ1-2; 9 nucleotides line up with TRBD1. V gave up 3 bases and J gave up 4 bases; unmatched junction bases: 9. The germline V gene encodes CDR1 KGHSH and CDR2 LQKENI. The CDR3 has 16 residues. The CDR3 nucleotides read TGTGCCAGCTCACCCCGGGACAGGGCGTTTGGCTATGGCTACACCTTC. Translation gives CASSPRDRAFGYGYTF.

This chain links TRBV18 with TRBJ2-1; 8 bases are a match to TRBD2. Trimming removed 6 bases from V and 8 bases from J; junction bases left unmatched: 9. The CDR3 length is 14 residues. CDR1 is KGHSH, CDR2 LQKENI, per germline. The CDR3 reads CASSILAALDEQFF. The CDR3 DNA reads as TGTGCCAGCTCCATACTAGCGGCCTTGGATGAGCAGTTCTTC. Filled out from reference TRBV18 and TRBJ2-1, the complete variable domain reads NAGVMQNPRHLVRRRGQEARLRCSPMKGHSHVYWYRQLPEEGLKFMVYLQKENIIDESGMPKERFSAEFPKEGPSILRIQQVVRGDSAAYFCASSILAALDEQFFGPGTRLTVL.

This chain uses TRBV18 with TRBJ2-2, with 7 bases that match TRBD1. Trimming at V came to 4 bases and at J to 6 bases, leaving 8 bases not matched to a gene. The CDR3 contains 15 residues. Germline V gene sequence: CDR1 KGHSH, CDR2 LQKENI. The CDR3 bases are TGTGCCAGCTCACAATCAACAGGGGTGGCCGGGGAGCTGTTTTTT. Amino acids: CASSQSTGVAGELFF.

V and J are TRBV28 and TRBJ2-7; 11 bases fit TRBD2. CDR3 length: 16 residues. The junction had 3 bases not matched to a gene; V was cut back by 0 bases and J by 2 bases. The germline gives CDR1 MDHEN, CDR2 SYDVKM. The DNA for the CDR3 is TGTGCCAGCAGTTTATGGTTAGCGGGAGGGACCTACGAGCAGTACTTC. This sequence encodes CASSLWLAGGTYEQYF.

The chain combines TRBV9 with TRBJ2-7; no clear D. Germline assignment: CDR1 SGDLS and CDR2 YYNGEE. V was cut by 3 bases and J by 6 bases, with 13 bases left in between. This CDR3 is 13 amino acids long. The CDR3 loop reads CASSDGFHAEQYF. In DNA form, the CDR3 reads TGTGCCAGCAGCGACGGGTTTCATGCCGAGCAGTACTTC.

As regards this clone: At the DNA level, this CDR3 is encoded by other sequences in the same sample as well. CDR3 loop: CSVRPGTGPYEQYF. CDR3 nucleotides: TGCAGCGTCCGTCCCGGGACAGGCCCCTACGAGCAGTACTTC. The rearrangement joins TRBV29-1 to TRBJ2-7; 8 nucleotides match TRBD1. V trimming: 6 bases; J trimming: 2 bases; junction bases outside the gene matches: 9. Germline assignment: CDR1 SQVTM and CDR2 ANQGSEA. The CDR3 covers 14 residues.

The J gene is TRBJ2-1, the V gene TRBV5-1; D gene unclear. This CDR3 region has 15 residues. Per the germline V gene, CDR1 is SGHRS and CDR2 is YFSETQ. The ends were cut back, 5 bases at V and 7 bases at J, with 19 bases in the middle. In DNA, the CDR3 is TGCGCCAGCAGGTGGCCTAGGGCTGACCGAAATGAGCAGTTCTTC. It yields the protein CASRWPRADRNEQFF. Together with reference TRBV5-1 and TRBJ2-1, the CDR3 gives the full variable domain: KAGVTQTPRYLIKTRGQQVTLSCSPISGHRSVSWYQQTPGQGLQFLFEYFSETQRNKGNFPGRFSGRQFSNSRSEMNVSTLELGDSALYLCASRWPRADRNEQFFGPGTRLTVL.

The chain joins TRBV4-1 to TRBJ2-5; the match to TRBD2 covers 11 bases. This CDR3 is built from 17 residues. Trimming at V came to 0 bases and at J to 2 bases, leaving 5 bases not matched to a gene. Looked up from germline, CDR1 is MGHRA and CDR2 is YSYEKL. In DNA, the CDR3 is TGCGCCAGCAGCCAAGATACTAGCGGGAGCGTACAAGAGACCCAGTACTTC. Its protein is CASSQDTSGSVQETQYF.